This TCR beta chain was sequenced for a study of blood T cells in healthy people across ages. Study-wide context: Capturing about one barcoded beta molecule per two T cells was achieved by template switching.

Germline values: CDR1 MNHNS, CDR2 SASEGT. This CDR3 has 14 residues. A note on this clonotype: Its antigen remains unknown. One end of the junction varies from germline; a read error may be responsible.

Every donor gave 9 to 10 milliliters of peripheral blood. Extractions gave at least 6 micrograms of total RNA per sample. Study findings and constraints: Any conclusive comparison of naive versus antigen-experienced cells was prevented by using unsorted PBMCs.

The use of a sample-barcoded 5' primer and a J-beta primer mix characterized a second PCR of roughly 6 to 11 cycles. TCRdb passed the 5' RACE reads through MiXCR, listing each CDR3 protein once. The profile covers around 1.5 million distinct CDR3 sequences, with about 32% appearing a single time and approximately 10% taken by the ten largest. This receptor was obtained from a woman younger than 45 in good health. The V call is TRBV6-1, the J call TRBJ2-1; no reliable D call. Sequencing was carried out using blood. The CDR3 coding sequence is TGTGCCAGCAGGGAAGCGATCCACGGTGGTGAGCAGTTCTTC. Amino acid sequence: CASREAIHGGEQFF.